This TCR beta chain was captured in a study of identical twins. The trim removed 2 bases at V and 4 bases at J, leaving 4 bases unmatched. Germline-derived CDR1 and CDR2 are SQVTM and ANQGSEA. The CDR3 contains 13 residues. This clonotype has ten or more counts. From the 5' RACE reads, TCRdb called clonotypes with MiXCR, one entry per CDR3 protein. The repertoire holds 1,800,000 or so distinct CDR3 sequences, with under 35% as singletons. This receptor was obtained from a newborn girl in good health. The chain uses TRBV29-1 and TRBJ2-7; 8 positions agree with TRBD1. Material for sequencing was cord blood. CDR3 bases: TGCAGCGTTGAATCCACAGGGGGGTACGAGCAGTACTTC. This sequence encodes CSVESTGGYEQYF.